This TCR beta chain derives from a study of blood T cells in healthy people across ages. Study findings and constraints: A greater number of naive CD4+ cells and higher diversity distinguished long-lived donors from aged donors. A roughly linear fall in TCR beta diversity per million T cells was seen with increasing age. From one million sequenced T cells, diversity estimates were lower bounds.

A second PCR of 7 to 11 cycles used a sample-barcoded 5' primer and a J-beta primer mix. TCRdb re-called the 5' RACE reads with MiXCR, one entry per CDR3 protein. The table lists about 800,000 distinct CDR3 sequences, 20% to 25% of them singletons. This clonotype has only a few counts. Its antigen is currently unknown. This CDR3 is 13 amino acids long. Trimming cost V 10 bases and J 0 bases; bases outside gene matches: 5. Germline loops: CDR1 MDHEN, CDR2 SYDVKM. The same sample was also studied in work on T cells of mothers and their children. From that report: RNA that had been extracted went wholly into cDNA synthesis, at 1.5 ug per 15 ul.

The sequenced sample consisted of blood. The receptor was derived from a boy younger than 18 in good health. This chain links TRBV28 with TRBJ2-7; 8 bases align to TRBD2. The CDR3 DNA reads TGTGCCACCCAAAGCGGGAGCTCCTACGAGCAGTACTTC. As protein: CATQSGSSYEQYF.